This TCR beta chain comes out of a study of T cells in pancreatic ductal adenocarcinoma. This CDR3 has 15 amino acids. V lost 2 bases, J lost 2 bases, and 8 bases lay in between. Germline CDR1 reads SGHNT; CDR2 reads YYREEE (reference sequence). This clone was counted once. Antigen specificity is unknown. TCRdb's table, derived via immunoSEQ multiplex PCR, lists solely in-frame clones and lacks some. Of roughly 500 clones listed, around 91% are singletons. Selected pancreatic ductal adenocarcinoma patients had undergone surgery without neoadjuvant therapy. Overall study results and limits: Compared with tumor, blood showed more total productive templates and about 8.1-fold more clonotypes. No significant tumor-blood clonality difference; means were about 0.1 and 0.065.

This chain uses TRBV5-4 with TRBJ1-6; D remains ambiguous. This TCR was sampled from a human donor with pancreatic ductal adenocarcinoma. The donor label of this sample is uncertain. The sequenced material came from pancreatic tumor tissue. Here the CDR3 reads CASSLRETYNSPLHF. The CDR3 nucleotides are TGTGCCAGCAGCTTAAGGGAAACCTATAATTCACCCCTCCACTTT.